Sequencing of this T cell receptor beta chain was carried out in a study of cytomegalovirus exposure and HLA in healthy donors. Findings of the study overall: TCR beta sequences reportedly predicted most subjects' HLA-A and HLA-B alleles accurately.

Note on this clone: Its antigen is undetermined.

The PCR contained 60 Vbeta and 13 Jbeta primers. The method was immunoSEQ multiplex PCR; TCRdb's version includes in-frame clones alone and lacks a portion of them. This sample's table reports under 200,000 clones. The V and J ends lost 4 bases and 0 bases, in that order; junction bases with no gene match: 9. There are 17 residues in the CDR3. The germline CDR1 and CDR2 sequences are SGHVS and FNYEAQ. The sequenced material came from PBMCs. The gene calls are TRBV7-6 and TRBJ2-3, with 8 bases fitting TRBD2. The sequence derives from a man aged 30 to 45 in good health and CMV-seronegative. CDR3: CASSSGLADRSTDTQYF. The CDR3 coding sequence is TGTGCCAGCAGCTCAGGACTAGCAGATCGTAGCACAGATACGCAGTATTTT.